This section outlines one T cell receptor (beta chain) sequence together with its context. These data originate in a study of blood T cell repertoires in COVID-19. Whole-study context: Acute-phase and convalescent COVID-19 samples originated in the United States, Italy and Spain. PBMCs, B-cell-depleted T cells, or T cells provided the cDNA or gDNA that made up the material.

Study processing details: Counts of nucleated cells, estimated from reference gene primer amplification, were obtained. The method was immunoSEQ multiplex PCR; TCRdb's version includes in-frame clones alone and lacks a portion of them. That table is the source of V, J and clone size, and D and trimming were worked out from the DNA. The sample holds under 350,000 clones, approximately 86% seen once. Sequenced input: peripheral blood. The sequence derives from a man between 18 and 35 years old with active or convalescent COVID-19.

CDR3 protein: CASSWGQGGTGLKDEQFF. The DNA for the CDR3 is TGTGCCAGCAGCTGGGGCCAAGGGGGGACAGGGTTGAAGGATGAGCAGTTCTTC. The chain couples TRBV11-2 to TRBJ2-1; 9 bases match TRBD1. There are 18 residues in the CDR3. The germline CDR1 and CDR2 sequences are SGHAT and FQNNGV. The ends lost 4 bases at V and 8 bases at J; junction bases unmatched: 18.